One and the same sample provided the 3 T cell receptor beta chains below, sequenced in a study of identical twins. TCRdb re-analysed the 5' RACE reads in MiXCR, keeping a single row per CDR3 protein. The sample shows about 200,000 distinct CDR3 sequences, 7.5% of them seen only once. These data were likewise used in another study, on yellow fever vaccine responses in identical twins.

Material for sequencing was memory (CD45RO+) T cells sorted from blood. All receptors derive from a woman aged 18-29 years in good health.

This clonotype was picked up many times. This chain links TRBV7-9 with TRBJ1-1; 7 nucleotides line up with TRBD1. Germline loops: CDR1 SEHNR, CDR2 FQNEAQ (reference sequence). Losses at the gene ends were 5 bases for V and 4 bases for J; bases not matched to a gene: 7. This CDR3 spans 14 amino acids. DNA of the CDR3: TGTGCCAGCAGCCGTGACAGGGCGGGCACTGAAGCTTTCTTT. It encodes CASSRDRAGTEAFF. Variable domain in full (rest from reference TRBV7-9 and TRBJ1-1): DTGVSQNPRHKITKRGQNVTFRCDPISEHNRLYWYRQTLGQGPEFLTYFQNEAQLEKSRLLSDRFSAERPKGSFSTLEIQRTEQGDSAMYLCASSRDRAGTEAFFGQGTRLTVV.

The chain links TRBV15 to TRBJ2-4, with D possibly being TRBD2 (5 bases). The CDR3 is made up of 15 amino acids. The V end was cut by 0 bases, the J end by 0 bases, with 6 bases between. Germline assignment: CDR1 LNHNV and CDR2 YYDKDF (reference sequence). This CDR3 is CATSRDGLAKNIQYF. In nucleotides, the CDR3 is TGTGCCACCAGCAGAGATGGACTAGCCAAAAACATTCAGTACTTC.

The V gene is TRBV7-6, the J gene TRBJ2-5, with 9 positions matching TRBD1. V shed 5 bases, J shed 5 bases, and the junction held 6 bases outside the gene matches. The CDR3 loop spans 14 amino acids. CDR1 is SGHVS and CDR2 is FNYEAQ in the germline V gene. The CDR3 loop is CASSATGTGETQYF. DNA of the CDR3: TGTGCCAGCAGCGCCACCGGGACAGGGGAGACCCAGTACTTC.